The 19 T cell receptor beta chains reported below all come from one sample, sequenced in a study of blood T cell repertoires in COVID-19. Sequencing was performed with immunoSEQ multiplex PCR; in TCRdb, only in-frame clones are kept and a portion is missing. In the table there are about 260,000 clones, approximately 88% of which are singletons. The sample taken for sequencing was peripheral blood. The receptor source for this set is a woman in her 70s with COVID-19, enrolled during active disease.

This clone was seen only once. The chain employs TRBV11-2 and TRBJ2-1, with 8 positions matching TRBD1. Germline CDR1 SGHAT, CDR2 FQNNGV. CDR3 size: 17 residues. The ends lost 1 base at V and 5 bases at J; junction bases unmatched: 10. The CDR3 here is CASSLALGSGQDNEQFF. The CDR3 DNA follows: TGTGCCAGCAGCTTAGCTCTCGGATCGGGACAGGACAATGAGCAGTTCTTC.

The genes are TRBV3-1 (or the pseudogene TRBV3-2) and TRBJ2-5; D not certain. The germline CDR1 and CDR2 sequences are LGHDT and YNNKEL (reference sequence). This CDR3 comprises 15 residues. V was clipped by 2 bases and J by 2 bases, with 12 bases between them. The CDR3 nucleotides read TGTGCCAGCAGCCAAAACTGTTCGACTCAAGAGACCCAGTACTTC. This codes for CASSQNCSTQETQYF.

Comment on this clone: A read error may account for a junction end that differs from germline. The chain carries TRBV28 and TRBJ2-2, with D perhaps matching TRBD2 (6 bases). The CDR3 length is 14 residues. CDR1 and CDR2 (germline): MDHEN, SYDVKM. The CDR3 DNA follows: TGTGCCAGCAATGGTCGGGGGAACCCCGGGGAGCTGTTTTTT. Amino acid sequence: CASNGRGNPGELFF.

The chain is built from TRBV6-5 and TRBJ1-1; D not resolved. Trimming left V 3 bases short and J 6 bases short, with 17 bases between. The CDR3 loop spans 15 amino acids. The germline V gene has CDR1 MNHEY and CDR2 SVGAGI. Written as DNA, the CDR3 is TGTGCCAGCAGTTATACAGTACCAGTAACCTCTGAAGCTTTCTTT. Protein: CASSYTVPVTSEAFF.

The chain carries TRBV5-1 and TRBJ2-5, with a tentative D call TRBD2 (6 bases). In germline, CDR1 is SGHRS, CDR2 YFSETQ. Trimming removed 7 bases at V and 5 bases at J, with 15 bases between. CDR3 length: 13 residues. DNA for the CDR3: TGCGCCAGCGCGACGACTAGAAGTGAGACCCAGTACTTC. It yields the protein CASATTRSETQYF.

The V and J genes are TRBV7-6 and TRBJ1-5; the match to TRBD1 covers 7 bases. Germline CDR1 reads SGHVS; CDR2 reads FNYEAQ. The CDR3 contains 19 residues. V was clipped by 5 bases and J by 4 bases; unmatched bases: 20. CDR3 nucleotides: TGTGCCAGCAGCCTTGAAGGAGGCCGACAGGGAATAGGGAATCAGCCCCAGCATTTT. Amino acids: CASSLEGGRQGIGNQPQHF.

The chain employs TRBV5-4 and TRBJ2-3; 8 positions agree with TRBD2. Germline values: CDR1 SGHNT, CDR2 YYREEE (reference sequence). After removal of 0 bases from V and 2 bases from J, the junction contained 8 bases not matched to a gene. CDR3 length: 17 residues. CDR3 DNA sequence: TGTGCCAGCAGCTTGGGGACCGGGACTAGATACACAGATACGCAGTATTTT. This gives the protein CASSLGTGTRYTDTQYF. Based on the CDR3 plus reference TRBV5-4 and TRBJ2-3, the full variable domain is ETGVTQSPTHLIKTRGQQVTLRCSSQSGHNTVSWYQQALGQGPQFIFQYYREEENGRGNFPPRFSGLQFPNYSSELNVNALELDDSALYLCASSLGTGTRYTDTQYFGPGTRLTVL.

The V gene is TRBV30, the J gene TRBJ1-6; TRBD1 agrees at 9 bases. The germline V gene encodes CDR1 GTSNPN and CDR2 SVGIG (reference sequence). Unmatched junction bases numbered 10, after V lost 1 base and J lost 9 bases. CDR3 size: 16 residues. For the CDR3, the DNA is TGTGCCTGGAGTGGAGGGACAGGGTCAATTCGTTCACCCCTCCACTTT. This codes for CAWSGGTGSIRSPLHF.

V gene TRBV6-5 combines with J gene TRBJ2-3; 10 bases line up with TRBD2. The trim removed 4 bases at V and 0 bases at J, leaving 1 base unmatched. The CDR3 sequence is 15 residues long. Per the germline V gene, CDR1 is MNHEY and CDR2 is SVGAGI. The chain's CDR3 is CASSSSGRSTDTQYF. In DNA, the CDR3 is TGTGCCAGCAGTTCTAGCGGGAGAAGCACAGATACGCAGTATTTT.

This chain joins TRBV2 and TRBJ2-2, with 10 positions matching TRBD1. Per the germline V gene, CDR1 is SNHLY and CDR2 is FYNNEI. The CDR3 is 16 amino acids. V trimming: 1 base; J trimming: 1 base; junction bases outside the gene matches: 0. CDR3 DNA sequence: TGTGCCAGCAGTGAAGGGACAGGGGGGAACACCGGGGAGCTGTTTTTT. It encodes CASSEGTGGNTGELFF.

The count of this clone is one. The V gene is TRBV5-1, the J gene TRBJ1-6; unclear D gene. V was clipped by 5 bases and J by 5 bases, with 8 bases between them. The CDR3 is made up of 13 amino acids. Germline loops: CDR1 SGHRS, CDR2 YFSETQ. The CDR3 loop reads CASRAENNSPLHF. The CDR3 coding sequence is TGCGCCAGCAGGGCGGAGAATAATTCACCCCTCCACTTT.

This clone has a single count. The rearrangement uses TRBV30 and TRBJ2-3; 14 positions agree with TRBD2. Germline CDR1 and CDR2: GTSNPN and SVGIG (reference sequence). V lost 2 bases, J lost 6 bases, and 10 bases stayed unmatched. The CDR3 totals 17 residues. In DNA, the CDR3 is TGTGCCTGGAGTTTTCCGGGACTAGCGGGAGTTGGGGATACGCAGTATTTT. Residues: CAWSFPGLAGVGDTQYF.

The chain employs TRBV3-1 (or the pseudogene TRBV3-2) and TRBJ2-7, with 12 bases identical to TRBD2. Germline CDR1 reads LGHDT; CDR2 reads YNNKEL (reference sequence). There are 16 residues in the CDR3. Losses at the gene ends were 4 bases for V and 3 bases for J; bases not matched to a gene: 7. The CDR3 sequence: CASSPSSGRGGYEQYF. The DNA of the CDR3 is TGTGCCAGCAGCCCTTCTAGCGGGAGGGGTGGCTACGAGCAGTACTTC.

The chain has TRBV19 and TRBJ1-6; TRBD1 agrees at 8 bases. The CDR3 contains 15 residues. The germline V gene has CDR1 LNHDA and CDR2 SQIVND (reference sequence). Losses at the gene ends were 4 bases for V and 7 bases for J; bases not matched to a gene: 6. CDR3 bases: TGTGCCAGTAGTACGACAGGGGTCAGAAATTCACCCCTCCACTTT. Its translation: CASSTTGVRNSPLHF.

The gene calls are TRBV27 and TRBJ1-1, with 12 bases aligning to TRBD1. Germline CDR1 reads MNHEY; CDR2 reads SMNVEV (reference sequence). There are 14 residues in the CDR3. V lost 5 bases to trimming and J lost 11 bases; unmatched junction nucleotides: 9. DNA for the CDR3: TGTGCCAGCAGTACGGGACAGGGGGCTCATACGGCTTTCTTT. Its translation is CASSTGQGAHTAFF.

This clone was observed a handful of times. The gene calls are TRBV16 and TRBJ2-7, with a tentative D call TRBD2 (6 bases). The V gene's germline CDR1 is KGHSY and CDR2 FQNENV. V lost 0 bases to trimming and J lost 7 bases, with 16 bases between them. The CDR3 runs to 15 residues. This CDR3 reads CASSQSGGAGSEQYF. DNA for the CDR3: TGTGCCAGCAGCCAATCGGGCGGCGCCGGGAGTGAGCAGTACTTC.

Here the CDR3 DNA reads TGCGCCAGCAGTAGACAGGGAGGCACAGATACGCAGTATTTT. Translation: CASSRQGGTDTQYF. The chain is built from TRBV5-1 and TRBJ2-3; 7 bases are shared with TRBD1. The CDR3 contains 14 residues. V was pared by 5 bases and J by 1 base, with 4 bases of the junction left unmatched. In germline, CDR1 is SGHRS, CDR2 YFSETQ.

The chain employs TRBV19 and TRBJ2-2, with TRBD1 identical over 8 bases. CDR1 is LNHDA, CDR2 SQIVND, per germline (reference sequence). V lost 5 bases to trimming and J lost 2 bases; unmatched junction nucleotides: 7. This CDR3 is built from 16 residues. This CDR3 reads CASSPSGGGNTGELFF. In nucleotides, the CDR3 is TGTGCCAGTAGTCCTTCAGGGGGCGGAAACACCGGGGAGCTGTTTTTT.

This chain links TRBV3-1 (or the pseudogene TRBV3-2) with TRBJ2-1, with TRBD1 matching over 7 bases. J was trimmed by 0 bases and V by 2 bases; bases with no gene match: 1. This CDR3 is built from 15 residues. CDR1 and CDR2 (germline): LGHDT, YNNKEL (reference sequence). The CDR3 region is CASSQWTGSYNEQFF. The CDR3 DNA follows: TGTGCCAGCAGCCAATGGACAGGCTCCTACAATGAGCAGTTCTTC.